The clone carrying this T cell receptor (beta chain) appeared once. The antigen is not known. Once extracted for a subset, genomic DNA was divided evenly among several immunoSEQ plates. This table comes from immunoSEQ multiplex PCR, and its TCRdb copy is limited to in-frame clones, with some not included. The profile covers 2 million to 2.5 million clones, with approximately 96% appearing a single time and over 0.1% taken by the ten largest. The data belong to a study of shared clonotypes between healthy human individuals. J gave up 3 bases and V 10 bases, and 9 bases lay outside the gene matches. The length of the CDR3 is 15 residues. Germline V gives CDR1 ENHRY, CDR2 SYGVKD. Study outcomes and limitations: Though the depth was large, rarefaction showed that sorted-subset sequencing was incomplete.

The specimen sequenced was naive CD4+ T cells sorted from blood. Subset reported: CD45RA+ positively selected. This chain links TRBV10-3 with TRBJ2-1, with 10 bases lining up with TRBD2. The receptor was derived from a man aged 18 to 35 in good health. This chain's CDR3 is CATQTGTSVYNEQFF. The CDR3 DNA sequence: TGTGCCACGCAAACCGGGACTAGCGTCTACAATGAGCAGTTCTTC.